One and the same sample provided the 5 T cell receptor beta chains below, sequenced in a study of blood T cell repertoires in COVID-19. Libraries were prepared by immunoSEQ multiplex PCR; TCRdb keeps only in-frame clonotypes and omits some of them. Of 100,000 or so clones listed, approximately 88% are singletons. Material: peripheral blood. All receptors derive from a woman in her sixties or seventies with acute or convalescent COVID-19.

This clone was recorded only once. The V call is TRBV3-1 (or the pseudogene TRBV3-2), the J call TRBJ2-1, with TRBD2 matching over 13 bases. Germline V gene lookup returns CDR1 LGHDT and CDR2 YNNKEL (reference sequence). Unmatched junction bases numbered 8, after V lost 6 bases and J lost 6 bases. The CDR3 loop spans 16 amino acids. CDR3: CASRSTSGRAGNEQFF. CDR3 sequence (DNA): TGTGCCAGCAGATCTACTAGCGGGAGGGCCGGCAATGAGCAGTTCTTC.

The chain recombines TRBV12-3 or TRBV12-4 with TRBJ1-1; no firm D call. This CDR3 has 13 residues. V lost 4 bases and J 2 bases, leaving 8 bases between the germline ends. The CDR3 reads CASSSGVNTEAFF. In DNA, the CDR3 is TGTGCCAGCAGTTCCGGGGTAAACACTGAAGCTTTCTTT.

The genes are TRBV18 and TRBJ1-5; perhaps TRBD1 as D (5 bases). Deletions cut 3 bases from V and 6 bases from J, with 12 bases between. In germline, CDR1 is KGHSH, CDR2 LQKENI. The CDR3 is 14 residues long. This CDR3 is CASSPLGLGQPQHF. The CDR3 DNA reads TGTGCCAGCTCACCTCTGGGGCTGGGTCAGCCCCAGCATTTT.

The CDR3 protein is CASSLPGGGTEAFF. DNA of the CDR3: TGTGCCAGCAGCTTACCGGGAGGAGGCACTGAAGCTTTCTTT. This chain links TRBV7-9 with TRBJ1-1; no clear D. The V gene lost 2 bases and the J gene lost 4 bases, with 11 bases spanning the gap. CDR1 is SEHNR and CDR2 is FQNEAQ in the germline V gene (reference sequence). The CDR3 contains 14 residues.

The chain combines TRBV11-2 with TRBJ2-1, with D possibly matching TRBD1 (5 bases). The germline V gene has CDR1 SGHAT and CDR2 FQNNGV. The CDR3 extends over 17 amino acids. Trimming shortened V by 4 bases and J by 5 bases, and 21 bases separated the two germline ends. The CDR3 loop reads CASSSLTGVWVDNEQFF. CDR3 sequence (DNA): TGTGCCAGCAGCTCTTTAACAGGCGTGTGGGTGGACAATGAGCAGTTCTTC. Full variable domain (missing parts from reference TRBV11-2 and TRBJ2-1): EAGVAQSPRYKIIEKRQSVAFWCNPISGHATLYWYQQILGQGPKLLIQFQNNGVVDDSQLPKDRFSAERLKGVDSTLKIQPAKLEDSAVYLCASSSLTGVWVDNEQFFGPGTRLTVL.